The clone carrying this TCR beta chain ranks as medium-sized. Its antigen is unidentified. Original processing notes: Out-of-frame sequences were removed, leaving roughly 2,200,000 distinct TCRbeta sequences. TCRdb keeps only in-frame clones here, not all; method: immunoSEQ multiplex PCR. V, J and clone size are those of that table, while D and trimming were read from the DNA. This sample has about 56,000 clones, with about 81% found just once. These data originate in a study of memory CD4+ T cells and cytomegalovirus serostatus. Study-level information: Donors were healthy Belgian adults, fewer than ten CMV seropositive and some 24 seronegative. Study-level findings and limits: Each of approximately 69 CMV-associated TCRbeta sequences occurred in one to five individuals.

V lost 1 base and J 11 bases, leaving 8 bases between the germline ends. The CDR3 is made up of 11 amino acids. Germline lookup yields CDR1 SNHLY and CDR2 FYNNEI. Single viable CD3+CD4+CD8-CD45RO+ cells were sorted as the memory CD4+ T cells. Serum IgG to CMV pp150, pp28, p38 and p52 defined serostatus. The chain carries TRBV2 and TRBJ1-1; D is unresolved. This clonotype was obtained from an adult in good health and CMV-seronegative. The sequenced material came from memory CD4+ T cells from blood. CDR3 in amino acids: CASSEEWGAFF. Written as DNA, the CDR3 is TGTGCCAGCAGTGAAGAATGGGGTGCTTTCTTT. Using reference TRBV2 and TRBJ1-1 for the parts outside the CDR3, the full variable domain is EPEVTQTPSHQVTQMGQEVILRCVPISNHLYFYWYRQILGQKVEFLVSFYNNEISEKSEIFDDQFSVERPDGSNFTLKIRSTKLEDSAMYFCASSEEWGAFFGQGTRLTVV.